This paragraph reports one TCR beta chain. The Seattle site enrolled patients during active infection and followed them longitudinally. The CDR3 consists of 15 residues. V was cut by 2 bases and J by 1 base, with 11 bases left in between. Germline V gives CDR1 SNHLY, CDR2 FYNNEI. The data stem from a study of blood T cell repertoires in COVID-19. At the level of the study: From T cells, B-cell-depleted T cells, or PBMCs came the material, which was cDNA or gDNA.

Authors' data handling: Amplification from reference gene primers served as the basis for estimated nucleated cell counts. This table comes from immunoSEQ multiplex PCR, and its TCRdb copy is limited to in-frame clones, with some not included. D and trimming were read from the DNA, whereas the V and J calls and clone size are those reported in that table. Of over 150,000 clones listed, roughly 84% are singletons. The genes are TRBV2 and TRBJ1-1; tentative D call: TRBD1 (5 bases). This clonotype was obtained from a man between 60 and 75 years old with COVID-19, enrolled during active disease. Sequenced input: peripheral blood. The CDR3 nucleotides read TGTGCCAGCAGTGAAACCAGACAGAGGAACACTGAAGCTTTCTTT. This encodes CASSETRQRNTEAFF. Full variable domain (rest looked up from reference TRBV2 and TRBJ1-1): EPEVTQTPSHQVTQMGQEVILRCVPISNHLYFYWYRQILGQKVEFLVSFYNNEISEKSEIFDDQFSVERPDGSNFTLKIRSTKLEDSAMYFCASSETRQRNTEAFFGQGTRLTVV.